The next 26 T cell receptor beta chains were all read from a single sample in a study of cytomegalovirus exposure and HLA in healthy donors. TCRdb keeps only in-frame clones here, not all; method: immunoSEQ multiplex PCR. The sample gives around 60,000 clones, approximately 95% of which show up once; 1.2% is in the top ten. Material for sequencing was PBMCs. The receptors derive from a woman aged 18-30 years in good health and CMV-seronegative.

This chain connects TRBV5-4 to TRBJ2-6; D uncertain. The V end lost 1 base, the J end lost 0 bases, and 11 bases lay between the germline ends. Germline assignment: CDR1 SGHNT and CDR2 YYREEE (reference sequence). The CDR3 contains 17 residues. In DNA form, the CDR3 reads TGTGCCAGCAGCTTGTGGGCAGACGCCTCTGGGGCCAACGTCCTGACTTTC. Encoded protein: CASSLWADASGANVLTF.

This rearrangement joins TRBV5-1 to TRBJ2-5; 10 bases map to TRBD1. Germline CDR1 SGHRS, CDR2 YFSETQ. The CDR3 consists of 15 residues. The junction had 9 bases not matched to a gene; V was cut back by 6 bases and J by 4 bases. The CDR3, as DNA: TGCGCCAGCAAAATCGGGGACAGGGGTCCAGAGACCCAGTACTTC. As protein: CASKIGDRGPETQYF. The full variable domain, its missing parts supplied by reference TRBV5-1 and TRBJ2-5, is KAGVTQTPRYLIKTRGQQVTLSCSPISGHRSVSWYQQTPGQGLQFLFEYFSETQRNKGNFPGRFSGRQFSNSRSEMNVSTLELGDSALYLCASKIGDRGPETQYFGPGTRLLVL.

This chain joins TRBV7-2 and TRBJ2-1; TRBD2 matches 12 bases. This CDR3 has 15 amino acids. Trimming removed 5 bases from V and 5 bases from J; junction bases left unmatched: 4. Germline lookup yields CDR1 SGHTA and CDR2 FQGNSA. CDR3 sequence: CASSLGLAGNNEQFF. Here the CDR3 DNA reads TGTGCCAGCAGCCTCGGACTAGCGGGGAACAATGAGCAGTTCTTC.

The V call is TRBV14, the J call TRBJ1-5; tentative D call: TRBD1 (6 bases). Trimming stripped 1 base from V and 5 bases from J, with 9 bases between. Germline CDR1 is SGHDN and CDR2 is FVKESK. The CDR3 is 14 residues long. The CDR3 reads CASSQGDNHQPQHF. CDR3 in DNA: TGTGCCAGCAGCCAAGGGGACAACCATCAGCCCCAGCATTTT.

The chain is built from TRBV7-2 and TRBJ1-4; the D is unclear. CDR1 is SGHTA and CDR2 is FQGNSA in the germline V gene. CDR3 length equals 14 residues. V was clipped by 5 bases and J by 11 bases, with 18 bases between them. The DNA for the CDR3 is TGTGCCAGCAGCCCTAGTGAGGCAGCTCCGAAACTGTTTTTT. Translated: CASSPSEAAPKLFF.

This chain links TRBV27 with TRBJ2-5; D may be TRBD1 (5 bases). V was clipped by 1 base and J by 5 bases, with 11 bases between them. The length of the CDR3 is 14 residues. CDR1 MNHEY and CDR2 SMNVEV come from the germline V gene (reference sequence). In DNA form, the CDR3 reads TGTGCCAGCAGTTTATTAAGGGGCTCGGAGACCCAGTACTTC. Protein sequence: CASSLLRGSETQYF.

V and J are TRBV14 and TRBJ1-2; 7 nucleotides match TRBD1. This CDR3 has 12 residues. Germline CDR1 and CDR2: SGHDN and FVKESK. J gave up 3 bases and V 6 bases, and 1 base lay outside the gene matches. This CDR3 reads CASRGQYYGYTF. DNA for the CDR3: TGTGCCAGCAGGGGACAGTACTATGGCTACACCTTC.

The chain couples TRBV27 to TRBJ2-3; the match to TRBD1 covers 10 bases. Trimming removed 4 bases from V and 1 base from J; junction bases left unmatched: 8. CDR1 is MNHEY and CDR2 is SMNVEV in the germline V gene (reference sequence). This CDR3 has 17 residues. The CDR3 region has the DNA TGTGCCAGCAGTTGGGGTCCCGGGACAGGGGGCACAGATACGCAGTATTTT. This encodes CASSWGPGTGGTDTQYF.

CDR3 in amino acids: CASSSRGGDTQYF. CDR3 nucleotide sequence: TGCGCCAGCAGCTCCCGGGGGGGTGATACGCAGTATTTT. The chain couples TRBV5-1 to TRBJ2-3, with 8 bases that match TRBD2. This CDR3 region has 13 residues. V trimming: 3 bases; J trimming: 6 bases; junction bases outside the gene matches: 3. Germline CDR1 reads SGHRS; CDR2 reads YFSETQ. Together with reference TRBV5-1 and TRBJ2-3, the CDR3 gives the full variable domain: KAGVTQTPRYLIKTRGQQVTLSCSPISGHRSVSWYQQTPGQGLQFLFEYFSETQRNKGNFPGRFSGRQFSNSRSEMNVSTLELGDSALYLCASSSRGGDTQYFGPGTRLTVL.

This chain joins TRBV29-1 and TRBJ2-7, with D possibly TRBD2 on 5 matching bases. V gave up 7 bases and J gave up 2 bases, with 12 bases separating them. CDR1 and CDR2 (germline): SQVTM, ANQGSEA. The CDR3 covers 12 residues. CDR3 DNA: TGCAGCGCCGGGGTTGGGGCCTACGAGCAGTACTTC. Protein product: CSAGVGAYEQYF.

This rearrangement joins TRBV14 to TRBJ2-2; 7 positions match TRBD2. The V gene end was trimmed by 4 bases and the J gene end by 6 bases; junction bases not matched to a gene: 5. This CDR3 comprises 14 residues. From germline, CDR1 is SGHDN and CDR2 FVKESK. CDR3 nucleotides: TGTGCCAGCAGCCCGGGACTAAGGGCCGGGGAGCTGTTTTTT. This encodes CASSPGLRAGELFF.

The chain uses TRBV11-3 and TRBJ2-5; D might be TRBD1 (6 bases). CDR1 is SGHNT, CDR2 YENEEA, per germline. V lost 5 bases and J 7 bases, leaving 14 bases between the germline ends. This CDR3 contains 13 residues. CDR3 in DNA: TGTGCCAGCAGCCTAAACAGGGTGGGGACCCAGTACTTC. The encoded protein is CASSLNRVGTQYF.

V gene TRBV19 combines with J gene TRBJ2-3, with 13 bases aligning to TRBD2. J gave up 1 base and V 1 base, and 8 bases lay outside the gene matches. From germline, CDR1 is LNHDA and CDR2 SQIVND (reference sequence). This CDR3 spans 19 amino acids. The CDR3 DNA reads TGTGCCAGTAGTATAGTGGAGTGGGGGACTAGCGGGGGCACAGATACGCAGTATTTT. Residues: CASSIVEWGTSGGTDTQYF.

The V call is TRBV5-4, the J call TRBJ1-2; D gene uncertain. This CDR3 comprises 13 residues. Per germline, CDR1 SGHNT and CDR2 YYREEE (reference sequence). The V gene lost 2 bases and the J gene lost 4 bases, with 9 bases spanning the gap. CDR3 nucleotide sequence: TGTGCCAGCAGCTTAGAGAGGGCCTATGGCTACACCTTC. This encodes CASSLERAYGYTF.

A word on this clone: One end of the junction fails to match germline, which may point to a read error. The chain joins TRBV7-6 to TRBJ1-1; 8 nucleotides match TRBD1. CDR3 length: 15 amino acids. CDR1 and CDR2 from the germline V gene are SGHVS and FNYEAQ. Written as DNA, the CDR3 is TGTGGCAGCAGCCTTACAGGGGGGATGAACACTGAAGCTTTCTTT. It translates to CGSSLTGGMNTEAFF.

The chain combines TRBV6-5 with TRBJ1-1; maybe TRBD1 (6 bases). The ends were cut back, 7 bases at V and 6 bases at J, with 18 bases in the middle. The CDR3 is 14 amino acids. Germline V gene sequence: CDR1 MNHEY, CDR2 SVGAGI. The CDR3 spells CASTIKGDRAEAFF. CDR3 in DNA: TGTGCCAGCACGATAAAGGGGGACCGGGCTGAAGCTTTCTTT.

The V and J genes are TRBV5-4 and TRBJ2-2; TRBD1 matches 7 bases. Germline V gene sequence: CDR1 SGHNT, CDR2 YYREEE (reference sequence). The ends lost 10 bases at V and 0 bases at J; junction bases unmatched: 9. This CDR3 contains 15 residues. The DNA of the CDR3 is TGTGCCGGGGCTAGGGGGACAGCGAACACCGGGGAGCTGTTTTTT. It is translated as CAGARGTANTGELFF.

The chain couples TRBV11-2 to TRBJ2-1, with 7 bases lining up with TRBD2. Germline V gives CDR1 SGHAT, CDR2 FQNNGV. This CDR3 is 15 amino acids long. The V segment lost 4 bases and the J segment 8 bases; nucleotides outside the gene matches: 11. The CDR3, as DNA: TGTGCCAGCAGCTCAAGGGAGGGCCGGTGGGATGAGCAGTTCTTC. Encoded protein: CASSSREGRWDEQFF.

This chain links TRBV7-9 with TRBJ2-3, with TRBD2 matching 7 bases. V lost 5 bases to trimming and J lost 1 base; unmatched junction nucleotides: 9. CDR1 is SEHNR, CDR2 FQNEAQ, per germline (reference sequence). The CDR3 contains 16 residues. The CDR3 DNA follows: TGTGCCAGCAGCCCCCCGACGCTAGCGGGCACAGATACGCAGTATTTT. This sequence encodes CASSPPTLAGTDTQYF. Supplemented by reference TRBV7-9 and TRBJ2-3, the full variable domain reads DTGVSQNPRHKITKRGQNVTFRCDPISEHNRLYWYRQTLGQGPEFLTYFQNEAQLEKSRLLSDRFSAERPKGSFSTLEIQRTEQGDSAMYLCASSPPTLAGTDTQYFGPGTRLTVL.

The rearrangement joins TRBV6-5 to TRBJ2-1, with TRBD1 as a possible D gene (5 bases). The CDR3 totals 15 residues. V gave up 7 bases and J gave up 9 bases, with 22 bases separating them. The germline V gene encodes CDR1 MNHEY and CDR2 SVGAGI. As DNA, the CDR3 is TGTGCCAGCACCCCCACCAACGTAGGGGTTGGTGAGCAGTTCTTC. Amino acid sequence: CASTPTNVGVGEQFF.

V is TRBV6-6 and J is TRBJ2-1; a possible D gene is TRBD2 (7 bases). The CDR3 length is 14 residues. Germline V gives CDR1 MNHNY, CDR2 SVGAGI (reference sequence). The V end lost 4 bases, the J end lost 8 bases, and 15 bases lay between the germline ends. DNA of the CDR3: TGTGCCAGCAGTTCCCCGGGGGGCTCGCATGAGCAGTTCTTC. It codes for CASSSPGGSHEQFF.

The chain couples TRBV4-1 to TRBJ2-6, with D perhaps matching TRBD2 (7 bases). The CDR3 has 17 amino acids. With 3 bases removed from V and 5 bases from J, the gap between germline ends came to 17 bases. The germline gives CDR1 MGHRA, CDR2 YSYEKL. The CDR3 bases are TGCGCCAGCAGCCACCCAAGGGGGGGGGTGTGGGCCAACGTCCTGACTTTC. Its protein is CASSHPRGGVWANVLTF.

The chain is built from TRBV7-6 and TRBJ1-1; no firm D call. Germline values: CDR1 SGHVS, CDR2 FNYEAQ. The CDR3 totals 14 residues. The V end lost 1 base, the J end lost 3 bases, and 9 bases lay between the germline ends. CDR3 coding DNA: TGTGCCAGCAGCTTAGTCAGGTCCGACACTGAAGCTTTCTTT. It translates to CASSLVRSDTEAFF.

The genes are TRBV30 and TRBJ1-5; D possibly corresponds to TRBD1 (5 bases). The CDR3 covers 14 residues. Trimming took off 3 bases at V and 0 bases at J, with 9 bases between the two ends. Germline lookup yields CDR1 GTSNPN and CDR2 SVGIG (reference sequence). CDR3 amino acids: CAWRGAYSNQPQHF. The CDR3 DNA reads as TGTGCCTGGAGAGGGGCATATAGCAATCAGCCCCAGCATTTT.

The chain combines TRBV28 with TRBJ1-4; TRBD1 matches at 8 bases. From germline, CDR1 is MDHEN and CDR2 SYDVKM. Trimming removed 5 bases from V and 8 bases from J; junction bases left unmatched: 13. The CDR3 has 16 amino acids. Here the CDR3 reads CASSPMPNTGGEKLFF. The CDR3, as DNA: TGTGCCAGCAGTCCAATGCCGAATACAGGGGGGGAAAAACTGTTTTTT.

The rearrangement joins TRBV18 to TRBJ2-7, with D perhaps matching TRBD2 (5 bases). Germline V gene sequence: CDR1 KGHSH, CDR2 LQKENI. CDR3 length: 13 amino acids. Trimming removed 3 bases at V and 3 bases at J, with 9 bases between. This CDR3 is CASSPIGLYEQYF. The CDR3 nucleotides read TGTGCCAGCTCACCCATCGGACTCTACGAGCAGTACTTC.